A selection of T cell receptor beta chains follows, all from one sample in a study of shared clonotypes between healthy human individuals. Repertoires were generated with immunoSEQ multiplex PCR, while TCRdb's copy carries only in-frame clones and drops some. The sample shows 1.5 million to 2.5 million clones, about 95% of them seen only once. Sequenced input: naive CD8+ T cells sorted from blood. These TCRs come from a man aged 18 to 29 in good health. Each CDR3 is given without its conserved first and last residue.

CDR3: ASSWDMSNSPLH; J: TRBJ1-6; V: TRBV5-4
CDR3: ASTRLGDSYEQY; J: TRBJ2-7; V: TRBV6-5
CDR3: ASSPRTATDGYT; J: TRBJ1-2; V: TRBV5-4
CDR3: ASSPLPGELF; J: TRBJ2-2; V: TRBV9
CDR3: ASSLGLAEESSYNEQF; J: TRBJ2-1; V: TRBV13
CDR3: ASSQDAGTSLYEQY; J: TRBJ2-7; V: TRBV4-3
CDR3: ASSQGWTGDEQY; J: TRBJ2-7; V: TRBV4-1
CDR3: ASSMTSGQGNQPQH; J: TRBJ1-5; V: TRBV27
CDR3: ASSGIVSSYNEQF; J: TRBJ2-1; V: TRBV2
CDR3: ACGGAKETQY; J: TRBJ2-5; V: TRBV30
CDR3: ASSLVRGGEETQY; J: TRBJ2-5; V: TRBV7-9
CDR3: ASSLSAGRGWNYGYT; J: TRBJ1-2; V: TRBV5-1
CDR3: ASSAPGVNQPQH; J: TRBJ1-5; V: TRBV7-9
CDR3: ASSEPPFREVSEKLF; J: TRBJ1-4; V: TRBV6-1
CDR3: ASSQDPAHGYT; J: TRBJ1-2; V: TRBV4-2
CDR3: ASSKESTGGNSNQPQH; J: TRBJ1-5; V: TRBV21-1
CDR3: ASSPQAGGTTDTQY; J: TRBJ2-3; V: TRBV27
CDR3: ASSPRDRDGYT; J: TRBJ1-2; V: TRBV9
CDR3: ASSYYSGGEETQY; J: TRBJ2-5; V: TRBV28
CDR3: ASSPGTNEQF; J: TRBJ2-1; V: TRBV5-5
CDR3: ASSQGPGYGTEAF; J: TRBJ1-1; V: TRBV4-1
CDR3: ASSGDSGTEAF; J: TRBJ1-1; V: TRBV5-6
CDR3: ASSLGSNTEAF; J: TRBJ1-1; V: TRBV5-4
CDR3: ASSSTTGLNTEAF; J: TRBJ1-1; V: TRBV6-5
CDR3: ASSPRGTVNTEAF; J: TRBJ1-1; V: TRBV9
CDR3: ASSLWAGGRRTTDTQY; J: TRBJ2-3; V: TRBV11-2
CDR3: AANGPATYEQY; J: TRBJ2-7; V: TRBV6-6
CDR3: ASSRPGPSSYEQY; J: TRBJ2-7; V: TRBV7-9
CDR3: ASSETAGNTIY; J: TRBJ1-3; V: TRBV5-1
CDR3: ASSPLDNEQF; J: TRBJ2-1; V: TRBV16
CDR3: ASSEGESYEQY; J: TRBJ2-7; V: TRBV6-1
CDR3: ASSKQTGDGLNTEAF; J: TRBJ1-1; V: TRBV21-1
CDR3: ASSSLAGEQY; J: TRBJ2-7; V: TRBV7-9
CDR3: ASSPTEGLYGYT; J: TRBJ1-2; V: TRBV7-8
CDR3: ASSWTSGVNEQF; J: TRBJ2-1; V: TRBV6-5
CDR3: ASSTLAPNTGELF; J: TRBJ2-2; V: TRBV7-9
CDR3: ASGETTLNTGELF; J: TRBJ2-2; V: TRBV2
CDR3: ASSPVEGVYEQY; J: TRBJ2-7; V: TRBV6-5
CDR3: ASSSPTGEETQY; J: TRBJ2-5; V: TRBV7-2